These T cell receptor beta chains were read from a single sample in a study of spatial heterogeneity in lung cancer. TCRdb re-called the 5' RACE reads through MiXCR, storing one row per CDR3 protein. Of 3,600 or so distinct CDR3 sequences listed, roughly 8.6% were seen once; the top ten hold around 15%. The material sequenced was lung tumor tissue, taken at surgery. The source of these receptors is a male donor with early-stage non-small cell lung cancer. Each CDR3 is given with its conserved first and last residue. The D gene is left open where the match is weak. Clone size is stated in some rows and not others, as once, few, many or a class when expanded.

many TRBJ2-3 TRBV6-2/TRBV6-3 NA CASEDWGTDTQYF TGTGCCAGCGAGGACTGGGGCACAGATACGCAGTATTTT
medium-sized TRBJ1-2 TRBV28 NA CASIPGTRYGYTF TGTGCCAGCATCCCCGGGACCCGCTATGGCTACACCTTC
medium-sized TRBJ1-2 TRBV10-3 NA CATRWGGPVNYGYTF TGTGCCACCCGATGGGGGGGTCCCGTCAACTATGGCTACACCTTC
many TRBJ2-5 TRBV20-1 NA CSAAGLIQETQYF TGCAGTGCTGCCGGACTTATTCAAGAGACCCAGTACTTC
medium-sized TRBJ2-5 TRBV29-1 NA CSADGSGVQETQYF TGCAGCGCCGATGGATCAGGGGTCCAAGAGACCCAGTACTTC
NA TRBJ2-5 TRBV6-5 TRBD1 CASSLGQGYEETQYF TGTGCCAGCAGTTTGGGACAGGGGTATGAAGAGACCCAGTACTTC
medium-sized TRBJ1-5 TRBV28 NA CASKPQGRVNQPQHF TGTGCCAGCAAACCTCAGGGGCGAGTTAATCAGCCCCAGCATTTT
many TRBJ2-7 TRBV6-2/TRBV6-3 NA CASSYAFSYEQYF TGTGCCAGCAGTTACGCATTTTCCTACGAGCAGTACTTC
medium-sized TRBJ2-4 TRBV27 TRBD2 CASRYTSGNENIQYF TGTGCCAGCAGATACACGAGCGGGAACGAAAACATTCAGTACTTC
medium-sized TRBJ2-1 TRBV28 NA CASSLWGGHLEQFF TGTGCCAGCAGTTTATGGGGGGGCCATCTTGAGCAGTTCTTC
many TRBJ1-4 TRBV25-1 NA CASSEGAESVEKLFF TGTGCCAGCAGTGAAGGTGCAGAGTCGGTTGAAAAACTGTTTTTT
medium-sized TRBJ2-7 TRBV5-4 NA CASSLRSRGPPYEQYF TGTGCCAGCAGCTTGCGATCGAGAGGACCCCCCTACGAGCAGTACTTC
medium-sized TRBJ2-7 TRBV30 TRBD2 CAWRIAGGPIEQYF TGTGCCTGGAGGATAGCGGGGGGGCCGATCGAGCAGTACTTC
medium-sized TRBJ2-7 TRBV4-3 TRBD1 CASSQRTGEVDEQYF TGCGCCAGCAGCCAAAGGACAGGGGAGGTCGACGAGCAGTACTTC
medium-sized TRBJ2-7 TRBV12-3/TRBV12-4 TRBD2 CASRLAGGPYEQYF TGTGCCAGCAGACTAGCGGGAGGGCCCTACGAGCAGTACTTC
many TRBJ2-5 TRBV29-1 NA CSVEGGRQETQYF TGCAGCGTTGAAGGAGGCAGGCAAGAGACCCAGTACTTC
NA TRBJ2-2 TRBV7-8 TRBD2 CASSTQPGGITGELFF TGTGCCAGCAGCACACAACCGGGGGGAATCACCGGGGAGCTGTTTTTT
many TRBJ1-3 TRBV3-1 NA CASSQAGNTIYF TGTGCCAGCAGCCAAGCCGGAAACACCATATATTTT
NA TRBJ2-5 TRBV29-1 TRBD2 CSVGGNLETQYF TGCAGCGTCGGGGGGAATTTAGAGACCCAGTACTTC
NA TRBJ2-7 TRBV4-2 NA CASSQENIGYEQYF TGTGCCAGCAGCCAAGAGAATATAGGCTACGAGCAGTACTTC
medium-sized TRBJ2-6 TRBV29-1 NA CSVAGYKLSGANVLTF TGCAGCGTTGCCGGGTACAAGCTCTCTGGGGCCAACGTCCTGACTTTC
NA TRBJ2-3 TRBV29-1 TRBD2 CSVIGTSGSTDTQYF TGCAGCGTGATCGGGACTAGCGGAAGCACAGATACGCAGTATTTT
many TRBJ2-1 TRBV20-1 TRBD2 CSASGGRGGFEQFF TGCAGTGCTAGTGGCGGGAGGGGCGGATTTGAGCAGTTCTTC
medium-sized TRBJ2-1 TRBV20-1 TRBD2 CSASAPSGSIGEQFF TGCAGTGCTAGCGCTCCTAGCGGGAGCATTGGGGAGCAGTTCTTC
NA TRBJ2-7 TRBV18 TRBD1 CASSSQGRSYEQYF TGTGCCAGCTCTTCACAGGGGCGCTCCTACGAGCAGTACTTC
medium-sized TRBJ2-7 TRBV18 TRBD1 CASSAGPGQGFYEQYF TGTGCCAGCTCAGCGGGACCGGGACAGGGGTTCTACGAGCAGTACTTC
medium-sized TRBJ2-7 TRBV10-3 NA CAISEMGIEQYF TGTGCCATCAGTGAAATGGGAATCGAGCAGTACTTC
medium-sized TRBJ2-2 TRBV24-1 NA CATSGRTAANTGELFF TGTGCCACCAGTGGGAGGACGGCCGCGAACACCGGGGAGCTGTTTTTT
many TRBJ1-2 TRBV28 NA CASADGNYGYTF TGTGCCAGCGCGGACGGAAACTATGGCTACACCTTC
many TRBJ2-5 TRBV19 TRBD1 CASRTGEGQETQYF TGTGCCAGTCGGACAGGGGAAGGGCAAGAGACCCAGTACTTC
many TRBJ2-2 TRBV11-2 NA CASSFLRNTGELFF TGTGCCAGCAGCTTTCTCAGGAACACCGGGGAGCTGTTTTTT
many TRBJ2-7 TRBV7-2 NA CASSLSPRTIYEQYF TGTGCCAGCAGCTTAAGCCCTAGGACTATCTACGAGCAGTACTTC
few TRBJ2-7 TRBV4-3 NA CASSQVPPAVRYEQYF TGCGCCAGCAGCCAAGTCCCCCCAGCGGTCCGCTACGAGCAGTACTTC
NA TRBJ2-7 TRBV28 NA CASRLTPTYEQYF TGTGCCAGCAGGCTGACCCCGACCTACGAGCAGTACTTC
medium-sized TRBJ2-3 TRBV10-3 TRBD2 CAISAASGRTDTQYF TGTGCCATCAGTGCAGCTAGCGGGAGGACAGATACGCAGTATTTT
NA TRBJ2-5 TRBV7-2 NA CASSLVGVGTQYF TGTGCCAGCAGCTTAGTGGGGGTTGGGACCCAGTACTTC
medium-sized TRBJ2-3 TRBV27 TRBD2 CASSRWGGTPSTDTQYF TGTGCCAGCAGTCGGTGGGGGGGTACCCCTAGCACAGATACGCAGTATTTT
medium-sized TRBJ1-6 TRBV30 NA CAWRARQAYNSPLHF TGTGCCTGGAGAGCAAGACAGGCCTATAATTCACCCCTCCACTTT
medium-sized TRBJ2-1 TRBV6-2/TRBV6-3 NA CASTYLPGDEQFF TGTGCCAGCACCTACCTTCCGGGGGATGAGCAGTTCTTC
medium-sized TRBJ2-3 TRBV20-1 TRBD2 CSATEARGRVKDTQYF TGCAGTGCTACCGAGGCCCGGGGGAGGGTAAAAGATACGCAGTATTTT
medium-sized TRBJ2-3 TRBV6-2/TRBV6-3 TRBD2 CASRTSGTDTQYF TGTGCCAGCAGAACTAGCGGCACAGATACGCAGTATTTT
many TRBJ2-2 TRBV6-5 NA CASSLRRYTGELFF TGTGCCAGCAGTTTGAGGAGGTACACCGGGGAGCTGTTTTTT
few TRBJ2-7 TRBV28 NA CASSPMTALSYEQYF TGTGCCAGCAGTCCAATGACGGCACTCTCCTACGAGCAGTACTTC
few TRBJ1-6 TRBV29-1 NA CSVASGGGSPLHF TGCAGCGTTGCTTCTGGGGGTGGGTCACCCCTCCACTTT
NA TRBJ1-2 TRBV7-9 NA CASSFWGALDYGYTF TGTGCCAGCAGCTTTTGGGGGGCCCTGGACTATGGCTACACCTTC
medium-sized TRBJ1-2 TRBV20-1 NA CSARGPDSIGYTF TGCAGTGCTAGAGGCCCGGACAGCATCGGCTACACCTTC
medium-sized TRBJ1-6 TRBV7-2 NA CASSLELSGSPLHF TGTGCCAGCAGCTTAGAATTGTCTGGGTCACCCCTCCACTTT
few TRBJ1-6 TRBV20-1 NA CSARGRQETYNSPLHF TGCAGTGCTAGAGGCCGACAGGAAACATATAATTCACCCCTCCACTTT
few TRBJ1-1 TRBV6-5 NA CASSYSNQGYTEAFF TGTGCCAGCAGTTACTCGAACCAGGGCTACACTGAAGCTTTCTTT
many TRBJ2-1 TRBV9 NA CASSVATLAREQFF TGTGCCAGCAGCGTAGCTACCCTAGCTCGGGAGCAGTTCTTC
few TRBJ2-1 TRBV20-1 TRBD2 CSASSIAGETYEQFF TGCAGTGCTAGCTCTATAGCGGGAGAAACGTATGAGCAGTTCTTC
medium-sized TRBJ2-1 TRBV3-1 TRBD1 CASSRRQGRNEQFF TGTGCCAGCAGCCGTCGACAGGGTCGCAATGAGCAGTTCTTC
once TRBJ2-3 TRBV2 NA CASSGGGPATDTQYF TGTGCCAGCAGCGGAGGGGGACCGGCGACGGATACGCAGTATTTT